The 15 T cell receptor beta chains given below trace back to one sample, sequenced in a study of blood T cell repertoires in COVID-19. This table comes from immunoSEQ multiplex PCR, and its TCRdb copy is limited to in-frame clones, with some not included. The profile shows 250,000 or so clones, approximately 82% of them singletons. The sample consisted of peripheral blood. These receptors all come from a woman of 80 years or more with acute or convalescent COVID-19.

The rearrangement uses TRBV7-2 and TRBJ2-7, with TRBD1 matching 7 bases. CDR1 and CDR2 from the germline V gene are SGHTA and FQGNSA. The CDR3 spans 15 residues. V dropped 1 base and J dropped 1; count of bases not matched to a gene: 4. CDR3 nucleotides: TGTGCCAGCAGCTTAGTTTCAGGGGGTTCCTACGAGCAGTACTTC. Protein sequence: CASSLVSGGSYEQYF. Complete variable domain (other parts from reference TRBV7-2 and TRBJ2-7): GAGVSQSPSNKVTEKGKDVELRCDPISGHTALYWYRQSLGQGLEFLIYFQGNSAPDKSGLPSDRFSAERTGGSVSTLTIQRTQQEDSAVYLCASSLVSGGSYEQYFGPGTRLTVT.

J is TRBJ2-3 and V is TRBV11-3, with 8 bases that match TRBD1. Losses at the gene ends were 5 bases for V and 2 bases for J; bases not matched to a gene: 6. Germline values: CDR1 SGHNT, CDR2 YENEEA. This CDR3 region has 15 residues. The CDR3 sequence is CASSLGQGNTDTQYF. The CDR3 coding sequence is TGTGCCAGCAGCCTTGGACAGGGCAACACAGATACGCAGTATTTT.

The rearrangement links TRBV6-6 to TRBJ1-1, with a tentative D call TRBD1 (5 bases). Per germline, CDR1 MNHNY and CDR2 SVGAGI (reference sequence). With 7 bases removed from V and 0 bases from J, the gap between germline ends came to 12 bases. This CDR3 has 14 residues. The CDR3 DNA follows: TGTGCCAGCACCATCGGGGGTTTGAACACTGAAGCTTTCTTT. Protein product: CASTIGGLNTEAFF.

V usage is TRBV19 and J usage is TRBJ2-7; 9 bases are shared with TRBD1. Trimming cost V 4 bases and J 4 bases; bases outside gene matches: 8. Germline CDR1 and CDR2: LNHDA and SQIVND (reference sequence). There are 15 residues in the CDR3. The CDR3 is CASSTPGQGTYEQYF. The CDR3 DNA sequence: TGTGCCAGTAGTACCCCGGGACAGGGAACTTACGAGCAGTACTTC.

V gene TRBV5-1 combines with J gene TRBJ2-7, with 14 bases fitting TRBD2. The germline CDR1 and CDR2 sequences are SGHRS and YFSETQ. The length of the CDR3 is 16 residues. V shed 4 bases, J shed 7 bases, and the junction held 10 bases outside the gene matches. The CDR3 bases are TGCGCCAGCAGCGGACGACTAGCGGGAGGGCCTCTTGAGCAGTACTTC. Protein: CASSGRLAGGPLEQYF.

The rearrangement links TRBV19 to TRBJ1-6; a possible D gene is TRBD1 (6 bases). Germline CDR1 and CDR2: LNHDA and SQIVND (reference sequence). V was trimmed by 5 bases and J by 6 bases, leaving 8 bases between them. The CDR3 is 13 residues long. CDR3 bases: TGTGCCAGTAGTGGGACACTTAATTCACCCCTCCACTTT. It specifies CASSGTLNSPLHF.

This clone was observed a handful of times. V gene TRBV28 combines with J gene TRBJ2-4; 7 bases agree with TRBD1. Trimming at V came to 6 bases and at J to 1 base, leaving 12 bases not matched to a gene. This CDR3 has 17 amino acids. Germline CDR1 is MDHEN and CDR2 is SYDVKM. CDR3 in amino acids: CASRSFGTGEAKNIQYF. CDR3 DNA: TGTGCCAGCAGATCTTTTGGTACAGGGGAGGCCAAAAACATTCAGTACTTC.

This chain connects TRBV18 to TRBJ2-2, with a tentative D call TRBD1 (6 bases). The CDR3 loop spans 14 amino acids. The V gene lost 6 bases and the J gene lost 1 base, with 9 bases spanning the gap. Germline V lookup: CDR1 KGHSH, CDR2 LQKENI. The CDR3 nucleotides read TGTGCCAGCTCTTACAGGGAGAACACCGGGGAGCTGTTTTTT. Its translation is CASSYRENTGELFF.

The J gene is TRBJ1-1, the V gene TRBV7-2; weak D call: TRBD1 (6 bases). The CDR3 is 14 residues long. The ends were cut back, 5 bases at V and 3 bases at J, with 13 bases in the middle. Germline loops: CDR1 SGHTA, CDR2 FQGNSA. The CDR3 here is CASSPPNRDTEAFF. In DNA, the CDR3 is TGTGCCAGCAGCCCACCTAACAGGGACACTGAAGCTTTCTTT.

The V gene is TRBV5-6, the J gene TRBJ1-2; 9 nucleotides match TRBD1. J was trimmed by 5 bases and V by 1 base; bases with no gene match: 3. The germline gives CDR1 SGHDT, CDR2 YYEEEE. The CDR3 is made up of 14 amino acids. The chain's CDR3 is CASSLTGGKYGYTF. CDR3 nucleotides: TGTGCCAGCAGCTTGACAGGGGGCAAGTATGGCTACACCTTC.

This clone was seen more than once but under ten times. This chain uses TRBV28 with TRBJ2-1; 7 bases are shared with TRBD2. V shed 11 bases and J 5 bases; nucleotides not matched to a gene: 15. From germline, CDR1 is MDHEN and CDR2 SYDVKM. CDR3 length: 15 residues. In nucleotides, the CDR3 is TGTGCCGGGAGGACTAGTCGGGGCCTTAACAATGAGCAGTTCTTC. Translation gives CAGRTSRGLNNEQFF.

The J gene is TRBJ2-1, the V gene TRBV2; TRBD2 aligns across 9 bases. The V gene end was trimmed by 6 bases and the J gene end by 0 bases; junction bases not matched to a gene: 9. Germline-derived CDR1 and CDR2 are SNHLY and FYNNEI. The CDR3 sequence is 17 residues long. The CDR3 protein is CASRLAGARSSYNEQFF. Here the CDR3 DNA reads TGTGCCAGCAGGTTAGCGGGGGCCCGAAGCTCCTACAATGAGCAGTTCTTC.

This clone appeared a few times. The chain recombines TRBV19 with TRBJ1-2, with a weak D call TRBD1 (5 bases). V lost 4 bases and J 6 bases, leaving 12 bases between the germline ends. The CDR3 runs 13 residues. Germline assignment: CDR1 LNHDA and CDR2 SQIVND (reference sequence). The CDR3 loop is CASSTMGRDGYTF. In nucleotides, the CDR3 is TGTGCCAGTAGTACGATGGGCAGGGATGGCTACACCTTC.

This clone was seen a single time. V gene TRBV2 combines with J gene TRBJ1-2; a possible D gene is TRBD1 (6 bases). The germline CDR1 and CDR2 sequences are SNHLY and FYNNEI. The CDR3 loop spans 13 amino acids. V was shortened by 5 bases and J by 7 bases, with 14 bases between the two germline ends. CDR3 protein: CASSTGRSAGYTF. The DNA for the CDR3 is TGTGCCAGCAGTACAGGGCGATCGGCTGGCTACACCTTC.

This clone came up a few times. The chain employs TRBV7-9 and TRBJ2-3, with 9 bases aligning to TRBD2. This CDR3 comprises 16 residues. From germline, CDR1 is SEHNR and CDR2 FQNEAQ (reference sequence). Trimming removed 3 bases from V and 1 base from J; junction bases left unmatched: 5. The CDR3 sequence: CASSLRGGFGTDTQYF. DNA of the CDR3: TGTGCCAGCAGCTTGCGGGGGGGCTTCGGCACAGATACGCAGTATTTT.